This T cell receptor beta chain was retrieved from a study of vaccination effects on CD4 cells after COVID-19. Across the whole study: Everyone in the study got two shots of either the BNT162b2 or mRNA-1273 vaccine.

Libraries were prepared by immunoSEQ multiplex PCR; TCRdb keeps only in-frame clonotypes and omits some of them. The table records tens of thousands of clones, roughly 73% of them present only once. Study-level findings and limits: Whether induced by infection or by vaccine, clones showed marked clonal contraction late after vaccination. Relatively few convalescent patients took part in the study, which had no early post-infection timepoints.

Antigen-specific CD4+ T cells expanded by the ViraFEST assay with viral peptide pools were then sequenced. CD4+ T cells were isolated after around ten days of culture. Previously uninfected by SARS-CoV-2, the vaccine recipients also showed negative nucleocapsid antibodies. Wells of around 2.2 million PBMC each were grown with about 9.5 IU/ml IL-2 and 9.5 to 10 ug/ml peptides. This clone was seen just once. The antigen is not known. The clonotype originates from a human donor who received a COVID-19 vaccine. The specimen was CD4+ T cells from PBMCs cultured with SARS-CoV-2 spike peptides, collected before COVID-19 vaccination.

The CDR3 loop is CASSHPGLAGGPYF. Written as DNA, the CDR3 is TGCGCCAGCAGCCACCCCGGACTAGCGGGAGGGCCGTACTTC. The chain joins TRBV4-1 to TRBJ2-5; 15 bases map to TRBD2. The length of the CDR3 is 14 residues. J lost 13 bases, V lost 3 bases, and 6 bases had no gene match. Germline V gives CDR1 MGHRA, CDR2 YSYEKL.